A single sample is the source of the 27 T cell receptor beta chains below, sequenced in a study of OX40 agonist ivuxolimab in advanced cancers. The protocol was immunoSEQ multiplex PCR, while the TCRdb copy is restricted to in-frame clones and leaves out a portion. The sample carries more than 50,000 clones, 85% to 90% recorded once. Sequenced here: CD4+ or CD8+ T cells sorted from blood, sampled in a trial of the OX40 agonist ivuxolimab. The source of these receptors is an adult with an advanced solid tumor such as melanoma, head and neck, liver or kidney cancer.

The V and J genes are TRBV5-6 and TRBJ2-1; 7 nucleotides line up with TRBD1. CDR1 and CDR2 (germline): SGHDT, YYEEEE. The CDR3 length is 17 residues. J lost 4 bases, V lost 0 bases, and 10 bases had no gene match. In DNA, the CDR3 is TGTGCCAGCAGCTTGGGACCGGGGAAGGGGGCATACAATGAGCAGTTCTTC. As protein: CASSLGPGKGAYNEQFF.

V usage is TRBV15 and J usage is TRBJ2-6; D tentatively reads TRBD1 or TRBD2 (5 bases each). In germline, CDR1 is LNHNV, CDR2 YYDKDF (reference sequence). Trimming pared 2 bases from V and 4 bases from J, leaving 21 bases between. This CDR3 has 19 residues. Here the CDR3 DNA reads TGTGCCACCAGCAGATACACCTGGGGGACGGAGGCCGGGGCCAACGTCCTGACTTTC. Encoded protein: CATSRYTWGTEAGANVLTF.

The V and J genes are TRBV11-2 and TRBJ1-6, with 7 positions matching TRBD1. Germline V gene data show CDR1 as SGHAT and CDR2 as FQNNGV. V lost 4 bases to trimming and J lost 7 bases; unmatched junction nucleotides: 1. The CDR3 covers 13 residues. Here the CDR3 DNA reads TGTGCCAGCAGCTCACAGGGGAATTCACCCCTCCACTTT. Residues: CASSSQGNSPLHF.

The chain uses TRBV5-4 and TRBJ1-1, with TRBD1 matching 7 bases. Germline loops: CDR1 SGHNT, CDR2 YYREEE (reference sequence). The CDR3 totals 12 residues. V shed 3 bases, J shed 8 bases, and the junction held 4 bases outside the gene matches. The DNA for the CDR3 is TGTGCCAGCAGCTATACCAGGGGGGAAGCTTTCTTT. Protein sequence: CASSYTRGEAFF.

This chain's CDR3 is CASSPPRTGIGVNTEAFF. The CDR3 DNA reads as TGTGCCAGCTCACCACCGCGGACCGGGATTGGGGTGAACACTGAAGCTTTCTTT. The rearrangement joins TRBV18 to TRBJ1-1; no reliable D call. The germline CDR1 and CDR2 sequences are KGHSH and LQKENI. V was pared by 0 bases and J by 0 bases, with 17 bases between. The length of the CDR3 is 18 residues.

CDR3 amino acids: CASSIAGAGSGANVLTF. The CDR3 DNA follows: TGTGCCAGTAGTATTGCGGGGGCCGGGTCTGGGGCCAACGTCCTGACTTTC. The genes are TRBV19 and TRBJ2-6; D possibly corresponds to TRBD2 (7 bases). CDR3 length: 17 amino acids. The V and J ends lost 3 bases and 1 base respectively, with 13 bases between them. Germline V lookup: CDR1 LNHDA, CDR2 SQIVND (reference sequence). Full variable domain (rest looked up from reference TRBV19 and TRBJ2-6): DGGITQSPKYLFRKEGQNVTLSCEQNLNHDAMYWYRQDPGQGLRLIYYSQIVNDFQKGDIAEGYSVSREKKESFPLTVTSAQKNPTAFYLCASSIAGAGSGANVLTFGAGSRLTVL.

The chain recombines TRBV30 with TRBJ2-7, with 8 bases matching TRBD1. Unmatched junction bases numbered 13, after V lost 2 bases and J lost 4 bases. The length of the CDR3 is 16 residues. CDR1 and CDR2 (germline): GTSNPN, SVGIG (reference sequence). The CDR3 reads CAWSTTDRGRSYEQYF. In DNA form, the CDR3 reads TGTGCCTGGAGTACCACCGACAGGGGACGATCTTACGAGCAGTACTTC.

V is TRBV27 and J is TRBJ1-2; D is unclear. Germline CDR1 and CDR2: MNHEY and SMNVEV (reference sequence). The germline V and J ends were trimmed by 0 bases and 2 bases, with 7 bases remaining between them. The CDR3 is made up of 14 amino acids. CDR3 region: CASSLSRQNYGYTF. Written as DNA, the CDR3 is TGTGCCAGCAGTTTATCAAGGCAGAACTATGGCTACACCTTC.

The CDR3 nucleotides read TGTGCCAGTAGTATGACAGGATCGGGTCAGCCCCAGCATTTT. This codes for CASSMTGSGQPQHF. The chain carries TRBV19 and TRBJ1-5; D perhaps matches TRBD1 (6 bases). This CDR3 has 14 residues. V shed 3 bases and J shed 6 bases, with 12 bases lying between them. Germline CDR1 and CDR2: LNHDA and SQIVND (reference sequence).

This chain connects TRBV30 to TRBJ1-2; a possible D gene is TRBD1 (6 bases). The CDR3 length is 13 residues. Germline V gene lookup returns CDR1 GTSNPN and CDR2 SVGIG (reference sequence). V was shortened by 5 bases and J by 2 bases, with 12 bases between the two germline ends. CDR3 bases: TGTGCCTGGCCCGGCAGGGGAAACTATGGCTACACCTTC. Its translation is CAWPGRGNYGYTF.

CDR3 in amino acids: CASSLRTLAGSRNEQFF. CDR3 sequence (DNA): TGTGCCAGTAGTCTCCGCACACTAGCGGGGTCTAGAAATGAGCAGTTCTTC. The chain recombines TRBV19 with TRBJ2-1; 10 bases agree with TRBD2. The length of the CDR3 is 17 residues. V lost 5 bases and J lost 7; bases outside the gene matches: 14. Germline lookup yields CDR1 LNHDA and CDR2 SQIVND (reference sequence).

The chain couples TRBV7-9 to TRBJ2-5, with 7 bases fitting TRBD1. V shed 4 bases, J shed 4 bases, and the junction held 3 bases outside the gene matches. This CDR3 has 13 amino acids. Germline V gene lookup returns CDR1 SEHNR and CDR2 FQNEAQ (reference sequence). The CDR3 sequence is CASSWAGGETQYF. The CDR3 region has the DNA TGTGCCAGCAGCTGGGCAGGGGGAGAGACCCAGTACTTC.

This clone was detected only once. V is TRBV28 and J is TRBJ1-4; D is perhaps TRBD1 (5 bases). In germline, CDR1 is MDHEN, CDR2 SYDVKM. Trimming cost V 4 bases and J 6 bases, with 15 bases left between them. The CDR3 spans 15 residues. In nucleotides, the CDR3 is TGTGCCAGCAGTTCAGCCGGGACGGATTATGAAAAACTGTTTTTT. Translated: CASSSAGTDYEKLFF.

This rearrangement joins TRBV7-9 to TRBJ1-1; D perhaps matches TRBD1 (5 bases). The germline gives CDR1 SEHNR, CDR2 FQNEAQ (reference sequence). The CDR3 covers 12 residues. V was shortened by 5 bases and J by 6 bases, with 10 bases between the two germline ends. DNA of the CDR3: TGTGCCAGCAGCCCAGGGACTGCTGAAGCTTTCTTT. It translates to CASSPGTAEAFF.

The chain recombines TRBV7-2 with TRBJ2-5; 12 nucleotides match TRBD1. This CDR3 contains 13 residues. Germline lookup yields CDR1 SGHTA and CDR2 FQGNSA. V gave up 4 bases and J gave up 9 bases; unmatched junction bases: 3. This CDR3 is CASSSGTGGAQYF. CDR3 nucleotides: TGTGCCAGCAGCTCCGGGACAGGGGGCGCCCAGTACTTC.

CDR3 sequence reads: CASSLPQGGQPQHF. The DNA for the CDR3 is TGTGCCAGCAGCCTTCCCCAGGGGGGGCAGCCCCAGCATTTT. This sequence joins TRBV2 and TRBJ1-5; 7 bases align to TRBD1. V lost 6 bases, J lost 7 bases, and 9 bases stayed unmatched. Germline values: CDR1 SNHLY, CDR2 FYNNEI. CDR3 size: 14 residues.

This rearrangement joins TRBV9 to TRBJ2-6, with 8 bases identical to TRBD2. Trimming took 7 bases from V and 0 from J; bases not matched to a gene: 9. This CDR3 has 17 residues. Per the germline V gene, CDR1 is SGDLS and CDR2 is YYNGEE. The CDR3 nucleotides read TGTGCCAGCCACCGGGGGGGCCTCAGCTCTGGGGCCAACGTCCTGACTTTC. Translation gives CASHRGGLSSGANVLTF. Looking up the rest from reference TRBV9 and TRBJ2-6 gives the full variable domain: DSGVTQTPKHLITATGQRVTLRCSPRSGDLSVYWYQQSLDQGLQFLIQYYNGEERAKGNILERFSAQQFPDLHSELNLSSLELGDSALYFCASHRGGLSSGANVLTFGAGSRLTVL.

CDR3 coding DNA: TGTGCCAGCAGGGGGACAGGGGTAACTAATTCACCCCTCCACTTT. Amino acids: CASRGTGVTNSPLHF. The rearrangement joins TRBV28 to TRBJ1-6; 10 nucleotides agree with TRBD1. The germline V gene encodes CDR1 MDHEN and CDR2 SYDVKM. The CDR3 is 15 amino acids. V dropped 6 bases and J dropped 6; count of bases not matched to a gene: 5.

This chain connects TRBV27 to TRBJ2-1; 13 bases line up with TRBD2. Germline loops: CDR1 MNHEY, CDR2 SMNVEV (reference sequence). CDR3 length: 18 amino acids. With 5 bases clipped from V and 2 bases from J, the junction kept 9 bases outside the gene matches. The CDR3 region is CASSGRPGLAGTYNEQFF. CDR3 coding DNA: TGTGCCAGCAGTGGCCGACCGGGACTAGCGGGGACCTACAATGAGCAGTTCTTC.

V gene TRBV18 combines with J gene TRBJ2-1; 10 nucleotides align to TRBD2. This CDR3 has 15 residues. The V gene end was trimmed by 2 bases and the J gene end by 7 bases; junction bases not matched to a gene: 5. CDR1 KGHSH and CDR2 LQKENI come from the germline V gene. The CDR3 bases are TGTGCCAGCTCACCAAAGCGGGAGGGGGGAAATGAGCAGTTCTTC. It translates to CASSPKREGGNEQFF.

The chain recombines TRBV5-1 with TRBJ2-7; 7 nucleotides agree with TRBD2. The CDR3 covers 13 residues. CDR1 SGHRS and CDR2 YFSETQ come from the germline V gene. V was pared by 0 bases and J by 5 bases, with 2 bases of the junction left unmatched. CDR3 nucleotide sequence: TGCGCCAGCAGCTTGGGACTAGCCAACGAGCAGTACTTC. Protein product: CASSLGLANEQYF.

The genes are TRBV2 and TRBJ1-2; D not resolved. The CDR3 is made up of 13 amino acids. From germline, CDR1 is SNHLY and CDR2 FYNNEI. With 6 bases removed from V and 0 bases from J, the gap between germline ends came to 8 bases. The CDR3 DNA reads TGTGCCAGCAGCCCGCAAGCTAACTATGGCTACACCTTC. Its translation: CASSPQANYGYTF.

V gene TRBV28 combines with J gene TRBJ1-2; no clear D. The CDR3 extends over 12 amino acids. The V end lost 6 bases, the J end lost 0 bases, and 5 bases lay between the germline ends. CDR1 and CDR2 from the germline V gene are MDHEN and SYDVKM. CDR3 region: CASSSSNYGYTF. The CDR3 coding sequence is TGTGCCAGCAGCTCCTCTAACTATGGCTACACCTTC.

This chain links TRBV5-6 with TRBJ1-4, with 8 bases lining up with TRBD1. The V and J ends lost 6 bases and 7 bases, in that order; junction bases with no gene match: 14. The CDR3 extends over 16 amino acids. Germline V gene sequence: CDR1 SGHDT, CDR2 YYEEEE. CDR3 amino acids: CASIHTRGQASEKLFF. The CDR3 bases are TGTGCCAGCATTCATACAAGGGGACAGGCATCTGAAAAACTGTTTTTT.

The genes are TRBV7-9 and TRBJ1-5, with 9 positions matching TRBD1. Germline V CDR1 and CDR2: SEHNR, FQNEAQ (reference sequence). This CDR3 comprises 15 residues. J was trimmed by 5 bases and V by 1 base; bases with no gene match: 3. The CDR3 loop is CASSLGDREHQPQHF. CDR3 sequence (DNA): TGTGCCAGCAGCTTAGGGGACAGGGAGCATCAGCCCCAGCATTTT.

V is TRBV5-1 and J is TRBJ2-2; 15 bases match TRBD2. Germline CDR1 SGHRS, CDR2 YFSETQ. The V segment lost 4 bases and the J segment 5 bases; nucleotides outside the gene matches: 9. CDR3 size: 18 residues. CDR3 protein: CASSPGTSGRRGTGELFF. Here the CDR3 DNA reads TGCGCCAGCAGCCCCGGGACTAGCGGGAGGAGGGGTACCGGGGAGCTGTTTTTT.

This sequence joins TRBV25-1 and TRBJ1-5; TRBD1 agrees at 9 bases. Germline V gene sequence: CDR1 MGHDK, CDR2 SYGVNS. This CDR3 is built from 14 residues. V lost 4 bases and J lost 6; bases outside the gene matches: 4. CDR3 in amino acids: CASSGTGEGQPQHF. The CDR3 nucleotides are TGTGCCAGCAGTGGGACAGGGGAAGGTCAGCCCCAGCATTTT.